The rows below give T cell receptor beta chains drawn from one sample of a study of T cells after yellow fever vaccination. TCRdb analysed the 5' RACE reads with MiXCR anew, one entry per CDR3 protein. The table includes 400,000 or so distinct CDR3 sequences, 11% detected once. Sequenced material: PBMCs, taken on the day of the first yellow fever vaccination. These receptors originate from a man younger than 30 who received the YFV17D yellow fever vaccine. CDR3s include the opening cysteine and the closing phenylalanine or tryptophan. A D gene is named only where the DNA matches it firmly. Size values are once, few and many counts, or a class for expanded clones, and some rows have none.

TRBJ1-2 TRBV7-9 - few TGTGCCAGCAGCCCAAACGGAGGGTTCTATGGCTACACCTTC CASSPNGGFYGYTF
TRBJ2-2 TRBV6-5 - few TGTGCCAGCAGTTACTCAACAGCGCCTACGAACACCGGGGAGCTGTTTTTT CASSYSTAPTNTGELFF
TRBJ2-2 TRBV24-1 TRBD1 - TGTGCCACCAGTGAAGGGACAGGGGTTTTCAGCGGGGAGCTGTTTTTT CATSEGTGVFSGELFF
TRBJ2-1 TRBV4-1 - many TGCGCCAGCAGCCAAGTAGTGGGGGCCATCTATGAGCAGTTCTTC CASSQVVGAIYEQFF
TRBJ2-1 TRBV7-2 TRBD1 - TGTGCCAGCAGCTTACAACAGGGGGTCAATGAGCAGTTCTTC CASSLQQGVNEQFF
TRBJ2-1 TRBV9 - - TGTGCCAGCAGCGTAGATCCAGCGGGTCTCTACAATGAGCAGTTCTTC CASSVDPAGLYNEQFF
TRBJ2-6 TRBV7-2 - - TGTGCCAGCAGCTTAAATCCCTACTCTGGGGCCAACGTCCTGACTTTC CASSLNPYSGANVLTF
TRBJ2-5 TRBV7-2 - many TGTGCCAGCAGTACCGGGAGACAAGAGACCCAGTACTTC CASSTGRQETQYF
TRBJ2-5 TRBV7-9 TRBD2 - TGTGCCAGCAGCCATCCGGGACTAGCTGCACAAGAGACCCAGTACTTC CASSHPGLAAQETQYF
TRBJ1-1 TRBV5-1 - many TGCGCCAGCGGATTTAATTTGAACACTGAAGCTTTCTTC CASGFNLNTEAFF
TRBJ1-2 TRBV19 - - TGTGCCAGTAGTATCGTGGCAGCCAACTATGGCTACACCTTC CASSIVAANYGYTF
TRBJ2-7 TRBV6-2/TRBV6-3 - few TGTGCCAGCAGTTACTCGCGGACTACCGACGAGCAGTACTTC CASSYSRTTDEQYF
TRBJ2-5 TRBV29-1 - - TGCAGCGTTGTGGATTTTCAAGAGACCCAGTACTTC CSVVDFQETQYF
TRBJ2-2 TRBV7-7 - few TGTGCTAGCACCTTGGGGGGCCCCACCGGGGAGCTGTTTTTT CASTLGGPTGELFF
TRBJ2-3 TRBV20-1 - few TGCAGTGCTAGACAGGGAGACGGCACAGATACGCAGTATTTT CSARQGDGTDTQYF
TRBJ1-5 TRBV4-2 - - TGTGCCAGCAGCCAAGAGACAGTCAATCAGCCCCAGCATTTT CASSQETVNQPQHF
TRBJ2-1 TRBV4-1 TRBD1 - TGCGCCAGCAGCCAAGACCCGACAGGGTACGGTGAGCAGTTCTTC CASSQDPTGYGEQFF
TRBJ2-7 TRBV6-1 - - TGTGCCAGCAGGCACCTCCCCTCGGGACATTACGAGCAGTACTTC CASRHLPSGHYEQYF
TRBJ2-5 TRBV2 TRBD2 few TGTGCCACGACCGGGGGGGGACAGACCCAGTACTTC CATTGGGQTQYF
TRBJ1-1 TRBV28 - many TGTGCCAGCAGTTTAGGGCAGGGCTCTGAAGCTTTCTTT CASSLGQGSEAFF
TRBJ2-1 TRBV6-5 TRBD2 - TGTGCCAGCAGTTACGGTCTAGCGGACTACAATGAGCAGTTCTTC CASSYGLADYNEQFF